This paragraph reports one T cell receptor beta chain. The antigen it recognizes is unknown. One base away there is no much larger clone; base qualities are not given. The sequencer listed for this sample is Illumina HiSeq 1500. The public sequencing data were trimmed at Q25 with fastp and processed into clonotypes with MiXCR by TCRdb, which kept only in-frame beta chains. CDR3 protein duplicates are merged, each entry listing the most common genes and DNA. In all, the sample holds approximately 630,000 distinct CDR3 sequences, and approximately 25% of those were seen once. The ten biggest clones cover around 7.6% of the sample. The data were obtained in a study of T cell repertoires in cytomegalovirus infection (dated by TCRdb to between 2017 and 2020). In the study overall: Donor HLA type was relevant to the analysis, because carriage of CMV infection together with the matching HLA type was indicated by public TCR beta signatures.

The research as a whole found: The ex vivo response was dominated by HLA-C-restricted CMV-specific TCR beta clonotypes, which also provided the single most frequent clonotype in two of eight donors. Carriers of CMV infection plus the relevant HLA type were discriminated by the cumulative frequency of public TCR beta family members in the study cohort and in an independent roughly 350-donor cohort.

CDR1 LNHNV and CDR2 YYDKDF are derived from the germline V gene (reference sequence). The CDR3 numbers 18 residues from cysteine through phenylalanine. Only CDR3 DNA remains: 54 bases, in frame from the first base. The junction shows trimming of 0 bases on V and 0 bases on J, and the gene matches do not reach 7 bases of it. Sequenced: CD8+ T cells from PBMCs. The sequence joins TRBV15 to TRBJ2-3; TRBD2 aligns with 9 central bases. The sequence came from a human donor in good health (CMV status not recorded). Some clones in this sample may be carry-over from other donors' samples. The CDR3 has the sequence CATSRDPPSGVSTDTQYF. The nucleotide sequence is TGTGCCACCAGCAGAGATCCCCCTAGCGGGGTGAGCACAGATACGCAGTATTTT.